These 20 T cell receptor beta chains originate from one sample sequenced in a study of shared clonotypes between healthy human individuals. Profiled with immunoSEQ multiplex PCR; TCRdb holds only in-frame clones, not every one. This table holds about 2.4 million clones, roughly 93% found once. Sequenced: naive CD4+ T cells from PBMCs. Subset reported: CD45RA+ positively selected. These receptors all stem from a man aged 18-30 years in good health. Some clones in this sample may be carry-over from other donors' samples.

This clone was seen a single time. The rearrangement links TRBV7-6 to TRBJ2-3, with D uncertain. Trimming cost V 0 bases and J 5 bases, with 6 bases left between them. The CDR3 length is 13 residues. Per germline, CDR1 SGHVS and CDR2 FNYEAQ. Here the CDR3 DNA reads TGTGCCAGCAGCTTAGCCCTGGTAGATACGCAGTATTTT. Its protein product is CASSLALVDTQYF. Variable domain in full (rest from reference TRBV7-6 and TRBJ2-3): GAGVSQSPRYKVTKRGQDVALRCDPISGHVSLYWYRQALGQGPEFLTYFNYEAQQDKSGLPNDRFSAERPEGSISTLTIQRTEQRDSAMYRCASSLALVDTQYFGPGTRLTVL.

The V and J genes are TRBV7-9 and TRBJ2-1; 10 bases map to TRBD2. Germline V gives CDR1 SEHNR, CDR2 FQNEAQ (reference sequence). The CDR3 spans 17 residues. Losses at the gene ends were 5 bases for V and 10 bases for J; bases not matched to a gene: 17. The CDR3: CASSQDFGLAGVGEQFF. In DNA, the CDR3 is TGTGCCAGCAGCCAAGACTTTGGGCTAGCGGGAGTCGGCGAGCAGTTCTTC.

The chain employs TRBV6-1 and TRBJ1-1; D is uncertain. The CDR3 spans 17 residues. The germline gives CDR1 MNHNS, CDR2 SASEGT. V was pared by 3 bases and J by 0 bases, with 17 bases between. The CDR3 sequence is CASSESRSRVLNTEAFF. For the CDR3, the DNA is TGTGCCAGCAGTGAGAGCAGGAGCCGAGTCTTGAACACTGAAGCTTTCTTT.

The chain is built from TRBV19 and TRBJ2-2; 7 nucleotides align to TRBD1. V was pared by 7 bases and J by 1 base, with 9 bases of the junction left unmatched. CDR1 and CDR2 (germline): LNHDA, SQIVND (reference sequence). The CDR3 runs 16 residues. In nucleotides, the CDR3 is TGTGCCAGTATCCCCGCCCGGGACAGGAACACCGGGGAGCTGTTTTTT. This translates into CASIPARDRNTGELFF.

The J gene is TRBJ2-7, the V gene TRBV2; 7 nucleotides match TRBD2. Germline V gives CDR1 SNHLY, CDR2 FYNNEI. The trim removed 6 bases at V and 1 base at J, leaving 6 bases unmatched. This CDR3 comprises 14 residues. CDR3 residues: CASSPGRSSYEQYF. CDR3 DNA: TGTGCCAGCAGCCCCGGGAGGTCGTCCTACGAGCAGTACTTC.

This clone was observed once. The V and J genes are TRBV5-1 and TRBJ1-4; D gene unclear. From germline, CDR1 is SGHRS and CDR2 YFSETQ. V was cut by 1 base and J by 5 bases, with 18 bases left in between. The CDR3 contains 17 residues. The CDR3 sequence is CASSLLATNSPNEKLFF. The DNA for the CDR3 is TGCGCCAGCAGCTTGTTAGCGACAAATTCGCCAAATGAAAAACTGTTTTTT.

The rearrangement uses TRBV7-2 and TRBJ2-2; D gene uncertain. Germline CDR1 and CDR2: SGHTA and FQGNSA. The CDR3 is 16 residues long. V was cut by 5 bases and J by 0 bases, with 13 bases left in between. CDR3 nucleotide sequence: TGTGCCAGCAGCGGTCCAGGATTCACGAACACCGGGGAGCTGTTTTTT. It specifies CASSGPGFTNTGELFF.

This clone has more than one count but fewer than ten. This sample also contains other DNA sequences that code for the same CDR3. The chain uses TRBV5-1 and TRBJ2-5; D ambiguous. CDR3 length: 12 amino acids. Germline CDR1 is SGHRS and CDR2 is YFSETQ. The V end was cut by 3 bases, the J end by 0 bases, with 3 bases between. The CDR3 loop reads CASSSYQETQYF. As DNA, the CDR3 is TGCGCCAGCAGCTCGTACCAAGAGACCCAGTACTTC.

V gene TRBV5-1 combines with J gene TRBJ2-1, with 7 bases that match TRBD1. CDR1 SGHRS and CDR2 YFSETQ come from the germline V gene. The CDR3 runs to 15 residues. Trimming at V came to 4 bases and at J to 4 bases, leaving 8 bases not matched to a gene. CDR3 DNA sequence: TGCGCCAGCAGCCCTCCGGGACAGTTATACAATGAGCAGTTCTTC. It translates to CASSPPGQLYNEQFF.

V gene TRBV9 combines with J gene TRBJ2-3; 7 bases line up with TRBD1. This CDR3 has 15 residues. J was trimmed by 1 base and V by 7 bases; bases with no gene match: 9. CDR1 and CDR2 from the germline V gene are SGDLS and YYNGEE. This CDR3 reads CASGSKGAGTDTQYF. The CDR3 region has the DNA TGTGCCAGCGGGAGTAAGGGGGCCGGCACAGATACGCAGTATTTT.

Worth noting for this clone: This same CDR3 is encoded by further DNA sequences in the sample. V is TRBV19 and J is TRBJ1-2; 9 positions agree with TRBD1. The germline V gene encodes CDR1 LNHDA and CDR2 SQIVND (reference sequence). This CDR3 contains 15 residues. Trimming at V came to 5 bases and at J to 2 bases, leaving 6 bases not matched to a gene. CDR3: CASSSPGQGNYGYTF. CDR3 sequence (DNA): TGTGCCAGTAGTTCTCCGGGACAGGGCAACTATGGCTACACCTTC.

This rearrangement joins TRBV5-6 to TRBJ2-7, with 9 bases lining up with TRBD1. The length of the CDR3 is 14 residues. V trimming: 3 bases; J trimming: 5 bases; junction bases outside the gene matches: 6. Germline V CDR1 and CDR2: SGHDT, YYEEEE. The CDR3, as DNA: TGTGCCAGCAGCTCCGGGACAGGGTTGGACGAGCAGTACTTC. Translating it yields CASSSGTGLDEQYF.

The chain couples TRBV4-1 to TRBJ1-2; 8 bases align to TRBD1. This CDR3 region has 13 residues. The V gene's germline CDR1 is MGHRA and CDR2 YSYEKL. With 6 bases clipped from V and 4 bases from J, the junction kept 4 bases outside the gene matches. CDR3 loop: CASRPTGAYGYTF. The CDR3 DNA reads as TGCGCCAGCAGACCGACAGGGGCCTATGGCTACACCTTC.

This chain links TRBV6-5 with TRBJ1-2, with 7 bases lining up with TRBD1. The CDR3 extends over 14 amino acids. Trimming at V came to 4 bases and at J to 5 bases, leaving 7 bases not matched to a gene. Germline lookup yields CDR1 MNHEY and CDR2 SVGAGI. The CDR3 region has the DNA TGTGCCAGCAGTTCACGACAGGGTCTTTATGGCTACACCTTC. Protein sequence: CASSSRQGLYGYTF.

As regards this clone: This sample includes further DNA sequences coding for the same CDR3. This chain uses TRBV27 with TRBJ2-3; no clear D gene. The germline V and J ends were trimmed by 3 bases and 6 bases, with 10 bases remaining between them. Germline V CDR1 and CDR2: MNHEY, SMNVEV (reference sequence). This CDR3 has 13 amino acids. Here the CDR3 DNA reads TGTGCCAGCAGTTTTACCAGGACCGATACGCAGTATTTT. Translation: CASSFTRTDTQYF.

In DNA form, the CDR3 reads TGTGCCAGTAGTATACTTCGGGATCGAAGTGGCAGCAATCAGCCCCAGCATTTT. Protein: CASSILRDRSGSNQPQHF. The chain employs TRBV19 and TRBJ1-5; no clear D. In germline, CDR1 is LNHDA, CDR2 SQIVND (reference sequence). The CDR3 is 18 residues long. Deletions cut 2 bases from V and 1 base from J, with 18 bases between.

This clone was counted a single time. CDR3 residues: CASSPKGGREKLFF. CDR3 DNA: TGTGCCAGCAGTCCCAAGGGAGGCAGAGAAAAACTGTTTTTT. This sequence joins TRBV28 and TRBJ1-4, with no clear D. This CDR3 is 14 amino acids long. V was pared by 5 bases and J by 8 bases, with 15 bases between. Per germline, CDR1 MDHEN and CDR2 SYDVKM.

The CDR3 spells CASSVLGGAEGYTF. CDR3 sequence (DNA): TGTGCCAGCAGTGTCTTGGGGGGCGCAGAGGGCTACACCTTC. The V call is TRBV2, the J call TRBJ1-2; possible D gene TRBD1, 6 bases. Looked up from germline, CDR1 is SNHLY and CDR2 is FYNNEI. V was shortened by 4 bases and J by 8 bases, with 17 bases between the two germline ends. This CDR3 has 14 residues.

This clone was counted a single time. The sample has other DNA sequences that encode this CDR3 too. The chain employs TRBV5-1 and TRBJ2-7; D uncertain. Trimming took 0 bases from V and 2 from J, leaving 9 bases between them. The CDR3 runs to 14 residues. In germline, CDR1 is SGHRS, CDR2 YFSETQ. The CDR3 nucleotides read TGCGCCAGCAGCTTGGTTCCGGGCCCCTACGAGCAGTACTTC. Translated, it gives CASSLVPGPYEQYF.

The chain uses TRBV30 and TRBJ1-1; D is undetermined. This CDR3 has 11 amino acids. The germline V and J ends were trimmed by 1 base and 5 bases, with 5 bases remaining between them. From germline, CDR1 is GTSNPN and CDR2 SVGIG (reference sequence). As DNA, the CDR3 is TGTGCCTGGAGTGCTTATACTGAAGCTTTCTTT. Its protein is CAWSAYTEAFF.